This T cell receptor (beta chain) comes out of a study of blood T cell repertoires in COVID-19. Libraries were prepared by immunoSEQ multiplex PCR; TCRdb keeps only in-frame clonotypes and omits some of them. The data show fewer than 450,000 clones, about 90% seen once. Participants came from 20 to 25 US areas, aged roughly 18 to 95 years. Donors were grouped by their self-reported clinical history. Donors in Cohort 3 who had recovered were those with two negative PCRs, healthcare professional clearance, or resolution of their symptoms. CDR1 and CDR2 (germline): PRHDT, FYEKMQ (reference sequence). This CDR3 is built from 14 residues. Trimming cost V 4 bases and J 4 bases, with 12 bases left between them.

The specimen sequenced was PBMCs or T cells enriched from blood (not recorded which). The chain is built from TRBV13 and TRBJ2-3, with D hard to call. This clonotype originated in a woman younger than 45 who had recovered from COVID-19. The DNA for the CDR3 is TGTGCCAGCAGCTCCACAGCTCGCGCAGATACGCAGTATTTT. This translates into CASSSTARADTQYF.